The T cell receptor beta chain under discussion was sequenced for a study of control samples from healthy donors and cancer patients. Profiling relied on immunoSEQ multiplex PCR, and the TCRdb table lists in-frame clones only, not all of them. The sample holds approximately 150,000 clones, 90% to 95% seen once. The germline gives CDR1 MNHEY, CDR2 SVGAGI. Deletions cut 1 base from V and 6 bases from J, with 4 bases between. The CDR3 is 12 amino acids. V and J are TRBV6-5 and TRBJ1-3; D is uncertain. The sequence derives from a woman aged 18-30 years in good health. The sequenced material came from blood. For the CDR3, the DNA is TGTGCCAGCAGTTACTTTTTAAACACCATATATTTT. Encoded protein: CASSYFLNTIYF.